The entry below gives a single T cell receptor (beta chain) sequence along with its context. Its antigen target is currently unknown. No base quality information exists; no much larger clone differs at one position. One collaborating source in Seattle enrolled patients while the patients were actively infected and followed the patients over time throughout the course of disease. Each collaborating institution followed its own protocols to collect whole blood in K2EDTA tubes. For TCRbeta analysis, collaborators shipped samples in one of three forms: frozen whole blood, isolated PBMCs, or DNA extracted from either of those sample types. This entry comes from a study of blood T cell repertoires in COVID-19 (TCRdb year 2020). Background for the entire study: Samples from collaborators originated in the United States, Italy and Spain and spanned both the acute and convalescent phases of COVID-19. The samples were drawn from the first 160 participants of the ongoing ImmuneRACE study and from 1,200 or so subjects provided by 6 global collaborators. The dataset comprised deeply sampled blood TCRbeta repertoires from subjects exposed to, actively infected with, or recovered from COVID-19. Where available, HLA class I and class II types were taken from metadata supplied by the sample provider and were not determined by assay-based typing. The material from the prospective study consisted of cDNA or gDNA derived from T cells, B-cell-depleted T cells, or PBMCs. A de-identified subject ID, COVID-19 status, age in years and sex were almost always included in the sample metadata. The repertoires were released in a freely available public database intended as a resource for research on the immune response to SARS-CoV-2. What the research found in general, with its limitations: How much clinical and demographic metadata was included differed by source and by participant, and the metadata was provided uncurated.

The CDR3 spans 12 residues, from the cysteine through the phenylalanine. CDR3 DNA is the only sequence kept; it has 36 bases, read in frame from the first base. The V end loses 7 bases and the J end loses 6 bases, and a stretch of 12 bases separates them. TCRbeta CDR3 regions were amplified from genomic DNA by means of the immunoSEQ Assay, a bias-controlled multiplex PCR. From the authors' description of their analysis: The number of nucleated cells in each sample was estimated by amplification of reference gene primers within the assay. To quantify the absolute abundance of each unique TCRbeta CDR3 rearrangement, sequence reads were collapsed and filtered. Productive Simpson clonality was computed per sample as the square root of Simpson's diversity index over productive rearrangements. The table was pulled from immuneACCESS by TCRdb, which kept in-frame rearrangements only. Such tables lose some clones; where checked, under half of the loss comes from unresolved V genes, and the rest has no known cause. V and J calls and clone size are as listed in that table; D and trimming were resolved from the DNA. In this sample the table shows around 300,000 clones, about 87% of which occur a single time. The ten largest make up 6.3% of the sample.

This TCR was recovered from a woman aged 50 to 60 with COVID-19, enrolled during active disease. Material for sequencing was peripheral blood. The chain is encoded by TRBV12-3 or TRBV12-4 joined to TRBJ1-2, and the D gene may be TRBD1, 6 bases matching. The nucleotide sequence is TGTGCCAGCAACAACCCAGGGGATGGCTACACCTTC. This encodes CASNNPGDGYTF.